These T cell receptor beta chains were read from a single sample in a study of control samples from healthy donors and cancer patients. The repertoire was sequenced with immunoSEQ multiplex PCR; TCRdb's copy has only in-frame clones and lacks some. Of approximately 150,000 clones listed, about 93% are singletons. The sample comprised blood. The source of these receptors is a woman aged 25-40 years in good health. Both conserved end residues are part of each CDR3. The D gene is left open where the match is weak. Size is stated for part of the rows, as once, few or many counts, or as a class when the clone is expanded.

d_gene: NA
j_gene: TRBJ1-5
v_gene: TRBV19
abundance: NA
CDR3nt: TGTGCCAGTAGTATAGGTTTTAAGGGCAGGGGTAGCAATCAGCCCCAGCATTTT
CDR3aa: CASSIGFKGRGSNQPQHF

d_gene: TRBD1
j_gene: TRBJ1-5
v_gene: TRBV28
abundance: NA
CDR3nt: TGTGCCAGCAGACCGACAGGGTTTGGCCAGCCCCAGCATTTT
CDR3aa: CASRPTGFGQPQHF

d_gene: NA
j_gene: TRBJ1-5
v_gene: TRBV28
abundance: NA
CDR3nt: TGTGCCAGCAGTTTAATCAATCAGCCCCAGCATTTT
CDR3aa: CASSLINQPQHF

d_gene: NA
j_gene: TRBJ1-5
v_gene: TRBV27
abundance: NA
CDR3nt: TGTGCCAGCAGAGGGGGAGTGGGCAATCAGCCCCAGCATTTT
CDR3aa: CASRGGVGNQPQHF

d_gene: TRBD2
j_gene: TRBJ2-1
v_gene: TRBV27
abundance: NA
CDR3nt: TGTGCCAGCAGTTTATCGGGGGGACTAGCGGGAGTCTACAATGAGCAGTTCTTC
CDR3aa: CASSLSGGLAGVYNEQFF

d_gene: NA
j_gene: TRBJ2-7
v_gene: TRBV19
abundance: NA
CDR3nt: TGTGCCAGTACCGAGGATGGATTCTCCTACGAGCAGTACTTC
CDR3aa: CASTEDGFSYEQYF

d_gene: NA
j_gene: TRBJ2-7
v_gene: TRBV11-2
abundance: NA
CDR3nt: TGTGCCAGCAGCTTCGCGGGACAAGGATACGAGCAGTACTTC
CDR3aa: CASSFAGQGYEQYF

d_gene: TRBD2
j_gene: TRBJ2-7
v_gene: TRBV19
abundance: once
CDR3nt: TGTGCCAGTAGTATCAGAGCGGGAGTGAGGGACGAGCAGTACTTC
CDR3aa: CASSIRAGVRDEQYF

d_gene: TRBD1
j_gene: TRBJ2-3
v_gene: TRBV2
abundance: NA
CDR3nt: TGTGCCAGCAGCAGGGGGGATACGCAGTATTTT
CDR3aa: CASSRGDTQYF

d_gene: TRBD1
j_gene: TRBJ1-6
v_gene: TRBV5-1
abundance: few
CDR3nt: TGCGCCAGCAGCTCGAGGGACAGGGGGGAGCATTCACCCCTCCACTTT
CDR3aa: CASSSRDRGEHSPLHF

d_gene: NA
j_gene: TRBJ2-7
v_gene: TRBV6-2/TRBV6-3
abundance: NA
CDR3nt: TGTGCCAGCAGTTATAGCCCACCCCCCTACGAGCAGTACTTC
CDR3aa: CASSYSPPPYEQYF

d_gene: NA
j_gene: TRBJ2-1
v_gene: TRBV6-2/TRBV6-3
abundance: NA
CDR3nt: TGTGCCAGCAGTCGGGACCATTACAATGAGCAGTTCTTC
CDR3aa: CASSRDHYNEQFF

d_gene: NA
j_gene: TRBJ2-1
v_gene: TRBV5-5
abundance: NA
CDR3nt: TGTGCCAGCAGCTTGTATTTCGTCGAGCAGTTCTTC
CDR3aa: CASSLYFVEQFF

d_gene: TRBD2
j_gene: TRBJ2-1
v_gene: TRBV10-2
abundance: NA
CDR3nt: TGCGCCAGCAGAGAGGGGGTAGCGGGGGGGGATGAGCAGTTCTTC
CDR3aa: CASREGVAGGDEQFF

d_gene: TRBD1
j_gene: TRBJ1-2
v_gene: TRBV4-1
abundance: NA
CDR3nt: TGCGCCAGCAGGTCAACCGGGACAGGGGGATTAAACTATGGCTACACCTTC
CDR3aa: CASRSTGTGGLNYGYTF

d_gene: NA
j_gene: TRBJ1-6
v_gene: TRBV15
abundance: NA
CDR3nt: TGTGCCACCAGCAGAGATCCCCCAGGGAATGGTTCACCCCTCCACTTT
CDR3aa: CATSRDPPGNGSPLHF

d_gene: NA
j_gene: TRBJ2-7
v_gene: TRBV3-1/TRBV3-2
abundance: NA
CDR3nt: TGTGCCAGCAGCCCTCGGACTGGGCAGGGGCAGTACTTC
CDR3aa: CASSPRTGQGQYF

d_gene: TRBD2
j_gene: TRBJ2-3
v_gene: TRBV27
abundance: NA
CDR3nt: TGTGCCAGCAGTGGGACTAGCGCTAGCACAGATACGCAGTATTTT
CDR3aa: CASSGTSASTDTQYF

d_gene: TRBD2
j_gene: TRBJ2-1
v_gene: TRBV4-2
abundance: NA
CDR3nt: TGTGCCAGCAGCCAGGGGTTTAGCGGGAGGGCCAATGAGCAGTTCTTC
CDR3aa: CASSQGFSGRANEQFF

d_gene: NA
j_gene: TRBJ1-3
v_gene: TRBV4-1
abundance: NA
CDR3nt: TGCGCCAGCAGCCTGGTGTCTGGAAACACCATATATTTT
CDR3aa: CASSLVSGNTIYF

d_gene: NA
j_gene: TRBJ1-1
v_gene: TRBV15
abundance: NA
CDR3nt: TGTGCCACCAGCAGAGATGGGCAGATGCGTGCTTTCTTT
CDR3aa: CATSRDGQMRAFF

d_gene: NA
j_gene: TRBJ2-5
v_gene: TRBV6-5
abundance: NA
CDR3nt: TGTGCCAGGACGGGGGGCGAAGCGGAGACCCAGTACTTC
CDR3aa: CARTGGEAETQYF